This section outlines one T cell receptor (beta chain) sequence together with its context. This entry comes from a study of cytomegalovirus exposure and HLA in healthy donors. Across the study: Genetic ancestry analysis placed over 65% of the 398 donors that were genotyped in the Caucasian-associated cluster.

The study ran its PCR with 60 Vbeta and 13 Jbeta primers. The protocol was immunoSEQ multiplex PCR, while the TCRdb copy is restricted to in-frame clones and leaves out a portion. Of 150,000 to 200,000 clones listed, around 83% are singletons. V was pared by 3 bases and J by 7 bases, with 6 bases of the junction left unmatched. Germline V gene lookup returns CDR1 MNHNS and CDR2 SASEGT. The CDR3 loop spans 15 amino acids. The sequencing input was PBMCs. The genes are TRBV6-1 and TRBJ2-1, with 10 nucleotides matching TRBD2. The clonotype was recovered from a man aged 45-65 years in good health and CMV-seropositive. The DNA for the CDR3 is TGTGCCAGCAGTGAGCAAGCGGGAGGGCCTAATGAGCAGTTCTTC. Its translation: CASSEQAGGPNEQFF.